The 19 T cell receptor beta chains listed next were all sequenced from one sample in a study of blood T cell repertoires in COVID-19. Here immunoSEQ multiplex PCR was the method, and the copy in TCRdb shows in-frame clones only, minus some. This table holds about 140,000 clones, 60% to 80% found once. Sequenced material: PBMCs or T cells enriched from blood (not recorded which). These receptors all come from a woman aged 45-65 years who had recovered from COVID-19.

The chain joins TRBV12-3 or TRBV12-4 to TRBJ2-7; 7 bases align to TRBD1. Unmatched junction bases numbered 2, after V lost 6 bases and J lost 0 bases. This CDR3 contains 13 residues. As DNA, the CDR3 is TGTGCCAGCAGCTACAGGGGCTCCTACGAGCAGTACTTC. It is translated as CASSYRGSYEQYF.

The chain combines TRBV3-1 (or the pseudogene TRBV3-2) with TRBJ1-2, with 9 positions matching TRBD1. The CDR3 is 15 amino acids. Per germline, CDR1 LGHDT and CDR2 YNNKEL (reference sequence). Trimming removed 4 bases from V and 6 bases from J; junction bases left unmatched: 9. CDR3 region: CASSRRDRVLNGYTF. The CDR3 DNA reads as TGTGCCAGCAGCCGCCGGGACAGGGTGCTAAATGGCTACACCTTC.

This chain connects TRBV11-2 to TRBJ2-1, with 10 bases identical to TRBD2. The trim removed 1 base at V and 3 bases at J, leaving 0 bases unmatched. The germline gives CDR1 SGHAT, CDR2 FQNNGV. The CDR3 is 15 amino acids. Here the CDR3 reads CASSLGTSGYNEQFF. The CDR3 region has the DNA TGTGCCAGCAGCTTAGGGACTAGCGGCTACAATGAGCAGTTCTTC.

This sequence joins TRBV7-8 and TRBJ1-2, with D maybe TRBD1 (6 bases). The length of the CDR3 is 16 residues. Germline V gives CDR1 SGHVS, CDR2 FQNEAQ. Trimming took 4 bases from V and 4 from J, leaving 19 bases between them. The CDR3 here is CASSSQGRSTSYGYTF. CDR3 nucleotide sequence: TGTGCCAGCAGCTCTCAGGGGAGATCCACTTCCTATGGCTACACCTTC.

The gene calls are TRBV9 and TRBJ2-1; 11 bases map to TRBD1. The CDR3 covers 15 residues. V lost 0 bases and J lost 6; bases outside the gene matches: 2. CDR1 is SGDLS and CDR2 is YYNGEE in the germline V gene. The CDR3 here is CASSVEGTGGNEQFF. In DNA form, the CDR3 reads TGTGCCAGCAGCGTAGAAGGGACAGGGGGCAATGAGCAGTTCTTC.

The CDR3 sequence is CAWSMTEGEKLFF. The DNA of the CDR3 is TGTGCCTGGAGTATGACTGAGGGCGAAAAACTGTTTTTT. V is TRBV30 and J is TRBJ1-4; unclear D gene. Trimming stripped 2 bases from V and 8 bases from J, with 12 bases between. The CDR3 loop spans 13 amino acids. Per the germline V gene, CDR1 is GTSNPN and CDR2 is SVGIG (reference sequence).

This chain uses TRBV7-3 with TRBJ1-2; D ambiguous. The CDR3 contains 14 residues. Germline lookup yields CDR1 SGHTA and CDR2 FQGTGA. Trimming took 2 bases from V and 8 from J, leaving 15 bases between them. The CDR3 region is CASSLEGGVGGYTF. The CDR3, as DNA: TGTGCCAGCAGCTTAGAGGGCGGGGTCGGAGGCTACACCTTC.

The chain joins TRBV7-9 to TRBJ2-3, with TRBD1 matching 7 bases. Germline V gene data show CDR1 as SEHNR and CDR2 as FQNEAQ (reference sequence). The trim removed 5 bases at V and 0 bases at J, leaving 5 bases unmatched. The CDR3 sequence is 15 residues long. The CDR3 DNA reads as TGTGCCAGCAGCGAGACAGGGTGGAGCACAGATACGCAGTATTTT. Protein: CASSETGWSTDTQYF.

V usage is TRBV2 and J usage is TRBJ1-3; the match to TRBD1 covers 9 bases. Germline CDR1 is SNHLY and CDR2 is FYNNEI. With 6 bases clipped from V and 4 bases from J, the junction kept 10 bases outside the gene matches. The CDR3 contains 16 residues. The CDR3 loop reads CASSPEQGALGNTIYF. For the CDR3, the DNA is TGTGCCAGCAGCCCCGAACAGGGGGCGTTGGGAAACACCATATATTTT.

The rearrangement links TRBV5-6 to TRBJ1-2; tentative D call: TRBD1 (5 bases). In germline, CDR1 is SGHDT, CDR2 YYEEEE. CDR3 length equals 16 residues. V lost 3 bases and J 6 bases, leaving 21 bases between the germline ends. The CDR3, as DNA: TGTGCCAGCAGCTCCACCGGGGAGGGGACGGTCAATGGCTACACCTTC. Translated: CASSSTGEGTVNGYTF.

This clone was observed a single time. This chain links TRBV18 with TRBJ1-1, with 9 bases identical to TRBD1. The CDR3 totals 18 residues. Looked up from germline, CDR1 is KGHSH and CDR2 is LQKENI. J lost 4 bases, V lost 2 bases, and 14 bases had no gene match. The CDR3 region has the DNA TGTGCCAGCTCACCAACCGGGACAGGGTATAGTCGGGGCACTGAAGCTTTCTTT. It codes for CASSPTGTGYSRGTEAFF.

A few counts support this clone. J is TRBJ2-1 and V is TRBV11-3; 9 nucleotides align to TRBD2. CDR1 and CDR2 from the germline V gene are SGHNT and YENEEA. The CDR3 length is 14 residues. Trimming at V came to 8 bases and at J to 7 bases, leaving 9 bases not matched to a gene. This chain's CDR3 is CASGGLAGYNEQFF. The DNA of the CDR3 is TGTGCCAGCGGGGGGCTAGCGGGGTATAATGAGCAGTTCTTC.

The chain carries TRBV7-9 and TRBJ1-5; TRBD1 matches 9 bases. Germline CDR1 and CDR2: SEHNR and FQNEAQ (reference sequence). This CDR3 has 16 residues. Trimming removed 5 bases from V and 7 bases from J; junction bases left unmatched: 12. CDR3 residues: CASSVTYRGRGQPQHF. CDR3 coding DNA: TGTGCCAGCAGCGTAACATACAGGGGGCGCGGGCAGCCCCAGCATTTT.

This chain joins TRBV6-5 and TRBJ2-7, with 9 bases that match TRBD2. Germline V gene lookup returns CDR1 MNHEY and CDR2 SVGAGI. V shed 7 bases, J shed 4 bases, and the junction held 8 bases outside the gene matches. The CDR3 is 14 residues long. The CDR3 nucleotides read TGTGCCAGCAAGGGCGGGGGGGCTATTTACGAGCAGTACTTC. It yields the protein CASKGGGAIYEQYF.

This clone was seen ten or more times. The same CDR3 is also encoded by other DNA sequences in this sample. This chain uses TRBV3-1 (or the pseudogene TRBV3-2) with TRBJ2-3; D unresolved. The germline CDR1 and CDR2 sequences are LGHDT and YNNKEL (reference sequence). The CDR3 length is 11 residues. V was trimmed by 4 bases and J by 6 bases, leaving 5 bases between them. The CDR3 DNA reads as TGTGCCAGCAGCCTCTCCGATACGCAGTATTTT. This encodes CASSLSDTQYF.

The CDR3 DNA sequence: TGCAGCGGGGGAGGTTCCTACGAGCAGTACTTC. It codes for CSGGGSYEQYF. The genes are TRBV20-1 and TRBJ2-7; tentative D call: TRBD2 (6 bases). CDR1 and CDR2 (germline): DFQATT, SNEGSKA (reference sequence). This CDR3 comprises 11 residues.

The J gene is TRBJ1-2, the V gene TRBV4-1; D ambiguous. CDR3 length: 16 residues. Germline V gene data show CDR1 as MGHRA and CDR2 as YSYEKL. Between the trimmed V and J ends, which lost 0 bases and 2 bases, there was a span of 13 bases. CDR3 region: CASSQDPRGTNYGYTF. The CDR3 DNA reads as TGCGCCAGCAGCCAAGATCCTCGGGGTACAAACTATGGCTACACCTTC.

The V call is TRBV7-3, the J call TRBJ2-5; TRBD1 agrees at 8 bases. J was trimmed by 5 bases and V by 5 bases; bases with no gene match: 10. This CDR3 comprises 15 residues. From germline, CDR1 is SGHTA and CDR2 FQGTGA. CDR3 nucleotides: TGTGCCAGCAGCCCGACCGGGACAGGTACCGAGACCCAGTACTTC. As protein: CASSPTGTGTETQYF.

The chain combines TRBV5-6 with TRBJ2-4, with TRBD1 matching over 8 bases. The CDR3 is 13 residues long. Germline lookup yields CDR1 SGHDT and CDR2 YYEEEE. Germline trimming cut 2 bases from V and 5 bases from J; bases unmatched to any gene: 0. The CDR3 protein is CASSLQGENIQYF. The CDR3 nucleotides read TGTGCCAGCAGCTTACAGGGGGAAAACATTCAGTACTTC.